These 32 T cell receptor beta chains were all obtained from the same sample, sequenced in a study of T cells in Graves' hyperthyroidism and ophthalmopathy. TCR beta CDR3 regions were amplified from RNA transcripts. Carried out on the TCR CDR3, a first-round RT-PCR used the HTBI primer set. TCRdb re-called the multiplex PCR reads with MiXCR, one entry per CDR3 protein. Counted here are 500,000 to 600,000 distinct CDR3 sequences, around 46% occurring once; the ten biggest clones make up roughly 8.2%. Sequencing input: peripheral blood or thyroid tissue (not recorded which). All receptors come from a woman younger than 35 with Graves' hyperthyroidism.

CDR3 DNA sequence: TGTGCCAGTAGAGATATGGCCGTCTCCTACGAGCAGTACTTC. Translated: CASRDMAVSYEQYF. The chain couples TRBV2 to TRBJ2-7; D not certain. This CDR3 is 14 amino acids long. Germline V gene data show CDR1 as SNHLY and CDR2 as FYNNEI. V was trimmed by 9 bases and J by 0 bases, leaving 15 bases between them. Full variable domain (remainder filled in from reference TRBV2 and TRBJ2-7): EPEVTQTPSHQVTQMGQEVILRCVPISNHLYFYWYRQILGQKVEFLVSFYNNEISEKSEIFDDQFSVERPDGSNFTLKIRSTKLEDSAMYFCASRDMAVSYEQYFGPGTRLTVT.

V usage is TRBV10-3 and J usage is TRBJ2-5; D is uncertain. In germline, CDR1 is ENHRY, CDR2 SYGVKD. The CDR3 extends over 11 amino acids. V was shortened by 10 bases and J by 1 base, with 7 bases between the two germline ends. The CDR3 nucleotides read TGTGCCACATACATCCAAGAGACCCAGTACTTC. As protein: CATYIQETQYF.

The rearrangement links TRBV6-5 to TRBJ2-7, with 9 nucleotides matching TRBD2. V shed 4 bases and J 7 bases; nucleotides not matched to a gene: 5. The CDR3 runs to 13 residues. The germline V gene has CDR1 MNHEY and CDR2 SVGAGI. CDR3 amino acids: CASSLSSGMEQYF. The DNA for the CDR3 is TGTGCCAGCAGTTTGTCTAGCGGGATGGAGCAGTACTTC.

This clonotype was counted ten times or more. The rearrangement links TRBV5-1 to TRBJ1-6; tentative D call: TRBD1 (5 bases). Germline V CDR1 and CDR2: SGHRS, YFSETQ. CDR3 size: 16 residues. V lost 0 bases, J lost 8 bases, and 15 bases lay in between. The CDR3 DNA follows: TGCGCCAGCAGCTTGGCATTAACCGGGGCGGATTCACCCCTCCACTTT. Protein sequence: CASSLALTGADSPLHF.

This clonotype was picked up many times. The rearrangement joins TRBV7-9 to TRBJ1-3; a possible D gene is TRBD1 (5 bases). V lost 3 bases and J lost 0, with 15 bases in between. Looked up from germline, CDR1 is SEHNR and CDR2 is FQNEAQ (reference sequence). The CDR3 is made up of 17 amino acids. The CDR3 DNA is TGTGCCAGCAGCTTTACTACAGGACGGCACTCTGGAAACACCATATATTTT. Amino acid sequence: CASSFTTGRHSGNTIYF.

This clonotype was counted between two and nine times. The chain carries TRBV6-1 and TRBJ1-2; no clear D. Trimming took off 5 bases at V and 1 base at J, with 8 bases between the two ends. There are 13 residues in the CDR3. Per germline, CDR1 MNHNS and CDR2 SASEGT. DNA for the CDR3: TGTGCCAGCAGTCCCCGATTTAACTATGGCTACACCTTC. Encoded protein: CASSPRFNYGYTF.

The V and J genes are TRBV7-2 and TRBJ2-1; D is possibly TRBD1 (5 bases). Trimming shortened V by 5 bases and J by 8 bases, and 10 bases separated the two germline ends. This CDR3 region has 12 residues. Looked up from germline, CDR1 is SGHTA and CDR2 is FQGNSA. The CDR3 DNA reads as TGTGCCAGCAGCCCCGACAGCTATGAGCAGTTCTTC. Protein product: CASSPDSYEQFF.

There are many counts of this clonotype. CDR3 sequence (DNA): TGCGCCAGCAGCTTGAGGGGGGACAGTATTGGGGCTATCGGCTACACCTTC. Translated, it gives CASSLRGDSIGAIGYTF. The chain uses TRBV5-1 and TRBJ1-2, with 7 bases lining up with TRBD1. Germline CDR1 reads SGHRS; CDR2 reads YFSETQ. The ends lost 1 base at V and 8 bases at J; junction bases unmatched: 17. The CDR3 extends over 17 amino acids.

This clonotype was recorded at least ten times. V is TRBV20-1 and J is TRBJ1-2; tentative D call: TRBD1 (6 bases). Trimming shortened V by 0 bases and J by 3 bases, and 11 bases separated the two germline ends. Per germline, CDR1 DFQATT and CDR2 SNEGSKA (reference sequence). The CDR3 is 14 residues long. The CDR3 spells CSARDSGQHYGYTF. The CDR3 region has the DNA TGCAGTGCTAGAGATTCCGGACAGCACTATGGCTACACCTTC.

On this clonotype itself: A read error is possible here, since a much larger clone lies one base away. The chain couples TRBV10-3 to TRBJ2-7; TRBD2 agrees at 10 bases. This CDR3 comprises 16 residues. The V gene's germline CDR1 is ENHRY and CDR2 SYGVKD. The CDR3: CAIKRLAGGVAYEQCF. The CDR3, as DNA: TGTGCCATCAAGAGACTAGCGGGTGGTGTTGCCTACGAGCAGTGCTTC.

The chain recombines TRBV7-2 with TRBJ2-5; 8 bases map to TRBD2. The ends lost 5 bases at V and 11 bases at J; junction bases unmatched: 16. CDR3 length: 15 residues. Germline V gives CDR1 SGHTA, CDR2 FQGNSA. CDR3 DNA sequence: TGTGCCAGCAGCATCACTAGCGGCCTCTACAATGAGCAGTACTTC. Residues: CASSITSGLYNEQYF.

The chain is built from TRBV29-1 and TRBJ1-2; D ambiguous. The V end lost 8 bases, the J end lost 2 bases, and 9 bases lay between the germline ends. CDR3 length equals 11 residues. Germline CDR1 SQVTM, CDR2 ANQGSEA. CDR3 sequence: CSQDTNYGYTF. The CDR3 DNA reads TGCAGCCAAGATACAAACTATGGCTACACCTTC.

V is TRBV7-6 and J is TRBJ1-2, with TRBD1 matching over 8 bases. V lost 0 bases, J lost 2 bases, and 5 bases stayed unmatched. The germline V gene has CDR1 SGHVS and CDR2 FNYEAQ. The CDR3 contains 16 residues. The CDR3 loop is CASSLAPGQENYGYTF. The CDR3 coding sequence is TGTGCCAGCAGCTTAGCCCCGGGACAGGAAAACTATGGCTACACCTTC.

Concerning this clonotype: A much larger clone differs from this one at a single base, so this may be a read error. The chain links TRBV12-3 or TRBV12-4 to TRBJ2-7; a possible D gene is TRBD1 (6 bases). CDR3 length: 16 amino acids. Trimming took 0 bases from V and 10 from J, leaving 22 bases between them. The CDR3: CASSLALGVGGGDQYF. The CDR3 DNA reads TGTGCCAGCAGTTTAGCGCTGGGTGTAGGGGGTGGGGATCAGTACTTC.

This clonotype was detected ten times or more. The chain employs TRBV7-8 and TRBJ2-7, with no clear D. V lost 10 bases and J 0 bases, leaving 10 bases between the germline ends. This CDR3 region has 12 residues. CDR1 is SGHVS and CDR2 is FQNEAQ in the germline V gene. This chain's CDR3 is CATASRSYEQYF. CDR3 sequence (DNA): TGTGCCACCGCATCACGCTCCTACGAGCAGTACTTC.

The chain joins TRBV9 to TRBJ2-7; TRBD2 aligns across 11 bases. Trimming took 4 bases from V and 9 from J; bases not matched to a gene: 12. The CDR3 sequence is 15 residues long. From germline, CDR1 is SGDLS and CDR2 YYNGEE. CDR3 coding DNA: TGTGCCAGCAGCCCCTACCTAGCGGGGGGCAGTGTGCAGTACTTC. Protein product: CASSPYLAGGSVQYF.

Ten or more counts support this clonotype. The chain has TRBV7-2 and TRBJ2-7; a possible D gene is TRBD1 (5 bases). V lost 1 base and J 2 bases, leaving 9 bases between the germline ends. Germline V CDR1 and CDR2: SGHTA, FQGNSA. This CDR3 is 14 amino acids long. The CDR3 reads CASSLGRQTYEQYF. In DNA, the CDR3 is TGTGCCAGCAGCTTAGGAAGACAGACCTACGAGCAGTACTTC. Complete variable domain (other parts from reference TRBV7-2 and TRBJ2-7): GAGVSQSPSNKVTEKGKDVELRCDPISGHTALYWYRQSLGQGLEFLIYFQGNSAPDKSGLPSDRFSAERTGGSVSTLTIQRTQQEDSAVYLCASSLGRQTYEQYFGPGTRLTVT.

Note on this clonotype: Given a much more abundant clone one base away, this may be a read error. V usage is TRBV7-3 and J usage is TRBJ2-2; D is tentatively TRBD1 or TRBD2 (5 bases each). From germline, CDR1 is SGHTA and CDR2 FQGTGA. CDR3 size: 14 residues. Trimming cost V 9 bases and J 0 bases, with 11 bases left between them. CDR3 sequence: CASPRDANTGELFF. The CDR3 region has the DNA TGTGCCAGTCCAAGGGACGCGAACACCGGGGAGCTGTTTTTT.

Concerning this clonotype itself: A read error is possible here, since a much larger clone lies one base away. V is TRBV12-3 or TRBV12-4 and J is TRBJ2-5, with 16 bases aligning to TRBD2. This CDR3 contains 19 residues. V dropped 6 bases and J dropped 3; count of bases not matched to a gene: 13. DNA for the CDR3: TGTGCCAGCAGCATCGTCCCGGGACTAGCGGGAGGGAAGGAAGAGACCCAGTACTTC. It is translated as CASSIVPGLAGGKEETQYF.

Details on this clonotype: A read error may produce the germline difference seen at one junction end. This chain uses TRBV19 with TRBJ2-5, with no clear D. The V gene's germline CDR1 is LNHDA and CDR2 SQIVND (reference sequence). This CDR3 has 14 residues. The CDR3 DNA follows: TGTGCCAGTAGTATCGGTGGCCGCCAAGAGGCCCAGTACTTC. Translating it yields CASSIGGRQEAQYF.

This clonotype was recorded at least ten times. The J gene is TRBJ1-2, the V gene TRBV4-2; no reliable D call. Trimming took 1 base from V and 3 from J, leaving 9 bases between them. Germline loops: CDR1 LGHNA, CDR2 YNFKEQ. The CDR3 has 14 amino acids. CDR3 region: CASSQGWADYGYTF. In DNA, the CDR3 is TGTGCCAGCAGCCAAGGATGGGCAGACTATGGCTACACCTTC.

In this sample, this clonotype turned up a few times. J is TRBJ2-7 and V is TRBV2, with a tentative D call TRBD1 (5 bases). Trimming cost V 7 bases and J 5 bases, with 6 bases left between them. CDR1 and CDR2 from the germline V gene are SNHLY and FYNNEI. The CDR3 has 10 amino acids. The chain's CDR3 is CASMGHEQYF. CDR3 DNA: TGTGCCAGCATGGGGCACGAGCAGTACTTC. The complete variable domain, with remaining parts taken from reference TRBV2 and TRBJ2-7, reads EPEVTQTPSHQVTQMGQEVILRCVPISNHLYFYWYRQILGQKVEFLVSFYNNEISEKSEIFDDQFSVERPDGSNFTLKIRSTKLEDSAMYFCASMGHEQYFGPGTRLTVT.

The rearrangement links TRBV7-3 to TRBJ2-3, with a possible D match to TRBD2 (5 bases). V was pared by 0 bases and J by 0 bases, with 7 bases between. The CDR3 loop spans 15 amino acids. Germline V gene sequence: CDR1 SGHTA, CDR2 FQGTGA. CDR3 protein: CASSLTRVSTDTQYF. The CDR3 DNA sequence: TGTGCCAGCAGCTTAACGAGGGTTAGCACAGATACGCAGTATTTT.

This clonotype was recorded many times. V usage is TRBV12-3 or TRBV12-4 and J usage is TRBJ2-7, with TRBD1 matching 9 bases. The CDR3 contains 13 residues. The J segment lost 5 bases and the V segment lost 6 bases, leaving 5 bases of the junction unmatched. The CDR3 loop is CASSRTGVHEQYF. CDR3 sequence (DNA): TGTGCCAGCAGCCGGACAGGGGTGCACGAGCAGTACTTC.

This chain links TRBV7-6 with TRBJ2-7; D tentatively reads TRBD1 or TRBD2 (6 bases each). In germline, CDR1 is SGHVS, CDR2 FNYEAQ. The CDR3 loop spans 14 amino acids. V lost 5 bases, J lost 0 bases, and 11 bases lay in between. The CDR3: CASSRGDNSYEQYF. DNA of the CDR3: TGTGCCAGCAGCAGGGGGGACAACTCCTACGAGCAGTACTTC.

A few counts support this clonotype. This CDR3 is CAQTSGRSRETQYF. The CDR3, as DNA: TGTGCCCAAACTAGCGGTAGATCTCGCGAGACCCAGTACTTC. V usage is TRBV30 and J usage is TRBJ2-5; TRBD2 agrees at 8 bases. Losses at the gene ends were 8 bases for V and 5 bases for J; bases not matched to a gene: 13. Germline CDR1 reads GTSNPN; CDR2 reads SVGIG (reference sequence). CDR3 length: 14 residues.

This clonotype occurred many times. The gene calls are TRBV12-3 or TRBV12-4 and TRBJ1-1; D is unresolved. The CDR3 is 13 amino acids. V was clipped by 2 bases and J by 0 bases, with 4 bases between them. The CDR3 sequence is CASSLNVNTEAFF. DNA for the CDR3: TGTGCCAGCAGTTTAAACGTGAACACTGAAGCTTTCTTT.

In this sample, this clonotype turned up a few times. This rearrangement joins TRBV7-6 to TRBJ2-3, with 10 bases aligning to TRBD1. Germline V gene data show CDR1 as SGHVS and CDR2 as FNYEAQ. The CDR3 consists of 15 residues. The J segment lost 4 bases and the V segment lost 5 bases, leaving 6 bases of the junction unmatched. Here the CDR3 reads CASSQPGQGPDTQYF. For the CDR3, the DNA is TGTGCCAGCAGCCAGCCGGGACAGGGGCCAGATACGCAGTATTTT.

This clonotype was found many times. This chain joins TRBV20-1 and TRBJ2-5; 9 bases are a match to TRBD1. Per the germline V gene, CDR1 is DFQATT and CDR2 is SNEGSKA (reference sequence). The J segment lost 4 bases and the V segment lost 6 bases, leaving 6 bases of the junction unmatched. The CDR3 covers 13 residues. The DNA for the CDR3 is TGCAGTGCGGCACAGGGGGCGGGAGAGACCCAGTACTTC. Translating gives CSAAQGAGETQYF.

This clonotype occurred a few times. This sequence joins TRBV2 and TRBJ1-5; D may be TRBD1 (5 bases). The CDR3 runs 17 residues. V gave up 3 bases and J gave up 0 bases, with 15 bases separating them. Germline V gives CDR1 SNHLY, CDR2 FYNNEI. This CDR3 is CASSDRGPMNSNQPQHF. DNA of the CDR3: TGTGCCAGCAGTGATAGGGGCCCGATGAATAGCAATCAGCCCCAGCATTTT.

The chain joins TRBV10-3 to TRBJ2-7; a weak D match, TRBD1 (5 bases). Per germline, CDR1 ENHRY and CDR2 SYGVKD. Trimming cost V 10 bases and J 5 bases, with 27 bases left between them. The CDR3 runs to 16 residues. The CDR3 nucleotides read TGTGCCACCAGGCGGCAAAAGGACACCATAGACCACGAGCAGTACTTC. Translation gives CATRRQKDTIDHEQYF.

The chain joins TRBV13 to TRBJ2-7; TRBD2 might be the D (5 bases). Per the germline V gene, CDR1 is PRHDT and CDR2 is FYEKMQ (reference sequence). CDR3 length: 14 amino acids. V lost 6 bases and J lost 3, with 15 bases in between. DNA of the CDR3: TGTGCCAGCAGTGAACCGGGAACTTTCTACGAGCAGTACTTC. Amino acid sequence: CASSEPGTFYEQYF.